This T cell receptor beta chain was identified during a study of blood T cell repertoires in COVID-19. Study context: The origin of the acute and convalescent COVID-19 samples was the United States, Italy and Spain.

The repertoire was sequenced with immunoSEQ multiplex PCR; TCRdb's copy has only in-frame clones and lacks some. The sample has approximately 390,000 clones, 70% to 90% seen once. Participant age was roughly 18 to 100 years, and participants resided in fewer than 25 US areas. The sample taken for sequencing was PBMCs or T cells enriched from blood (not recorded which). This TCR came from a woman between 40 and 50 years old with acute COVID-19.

The CDR3 spells CASSPRGAKNIQYF. The CDR3 region has the DNA TGTGCCAGCTCACCAAGAGGGGCCAAAAACATTCAGTACTTC. The chain recombines TRBV18 with TRBJ2-4; perhaps TRBD2 as D (5 bases). Germline lookup yields CDR1 KGHSH and CDR2 LQKENI. The CDR3 is 14 residues long. The V end was cut by 2 bases, the J end by 1 base, with 6 bases between.